A single T cell receptor beta chain is shown here with its context. The target antigen is unknown. As the method of synthesis, 5'RACE template switching with UMIs yielded TCR beta cDNA. Following a re-call of the 5' RACE reads, TCRdb has one entry per CDR3 protein and lacks DNA. The sample is made up of about 160,000 distinct CDR3 sequences, and the top ten hold 20% to 25% of it. The sample originates from a study of T cells expressing NK-cell markers. Across the whole study: Seven HCMV-seropositive donors and one seronegative donor made up the eight sequenced donors. Study-level points and caveats: Several of the donors also had these clonotypes leading their CD3+CD56-NKG2C+ fraction.

The specimen sequenced was blood T cells: a sorted CD56 or NKG2C T cell subset, CD4+ or CD8+ T cells, or bulk PBMC T cells (not recorded which). This sequence originates from a man aged 18 to 69 in good health.

This CDR3 reads CASLAGANTGELFF. The rearrangement uses TRBV7-9 and TRBJ2-2; TCRdb calls TRBD2, which cannot be checked without DNA. CDR1 is SEHNR and CDR2 is FQNEAQ in the germline V gene (reference sequence). The CDR3 runs to 14 residues.